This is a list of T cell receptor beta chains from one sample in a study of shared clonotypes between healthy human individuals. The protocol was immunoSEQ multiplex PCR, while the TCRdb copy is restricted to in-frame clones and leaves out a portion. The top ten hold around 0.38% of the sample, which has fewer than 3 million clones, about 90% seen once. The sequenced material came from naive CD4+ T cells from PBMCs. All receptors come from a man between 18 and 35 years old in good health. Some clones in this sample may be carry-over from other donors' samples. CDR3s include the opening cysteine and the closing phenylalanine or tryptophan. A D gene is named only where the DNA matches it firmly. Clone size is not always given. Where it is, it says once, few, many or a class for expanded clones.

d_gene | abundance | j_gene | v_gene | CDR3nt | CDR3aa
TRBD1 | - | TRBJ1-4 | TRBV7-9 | TGTGCCAGCAGCCCGTTAAGTCCTGGACAGGGGTGGGAAAAACTGTTTTTT | CASSPLSPGQGWEKLFF
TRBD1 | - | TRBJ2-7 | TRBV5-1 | TGCGCCAGCAGCTTGTCCTTCGGACAGGGCAACGAGCAGTACTTC | CASSLSFGQGNEQYF
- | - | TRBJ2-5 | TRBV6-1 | TGTGCCAGCAGTGAATCCGATGGAGAGACCCAGTACTTC | CASSESDGETQYF
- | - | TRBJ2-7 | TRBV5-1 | TGCGCCAGCAGCTTTTCAGGGACCCCCTACTACGAGCAGTACTTC | CASSFSGTPYYEQYF
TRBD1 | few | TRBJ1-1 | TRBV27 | TGTGCCAGCAGTTTATTTTCCAGGGGGGACACTGAAGCTTTCTTT | CASSLFSRGDTEAFF
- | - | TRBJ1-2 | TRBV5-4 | TGTGCCAGCAGCGACGGAGCGAACTATGGCTACACCTTC | CASSDGANYGYTF
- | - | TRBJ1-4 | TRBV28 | TGTGCCAGCAGTCCCCGTAAAGAAAAACTGTTTTTT | CASSPRKEKLFF
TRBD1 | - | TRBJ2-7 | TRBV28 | TGTGCCAGCAGTTCGACAGGGGGCGCATCTTACGAGCAGTACTTC | CASSSTGGASYEQYF
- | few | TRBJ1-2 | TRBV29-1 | TGCAGCGTTGGCCCTAACTATGGCTACACCTTC | CSVGPNYGYTF
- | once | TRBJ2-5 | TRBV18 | TGTGCCAGCTCACCCAGACAGCAAGAGACCCAGTACTTC | CASSPRQQETQYF
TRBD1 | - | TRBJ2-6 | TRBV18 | TGTGCCAGCTCACCCCCCGGACAGGGGCTACTCTCTGGGGCCAACGTCCTGACTTTC | CASSPPGQGLLSGANVLTF
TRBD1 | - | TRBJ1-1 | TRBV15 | TGTGCCACCAGCAGAGGAGGAGGGGGCTTTTTTGGGTACACTGAAGCTTTCTTT | CATSRGGGGFFGYTEAFF
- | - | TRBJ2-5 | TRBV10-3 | TGTGCCATCAGTGATGTCGTAGTGAGGGGTAAAGAGACCCAGTACTTC | CAISDVVVRGKETQYF
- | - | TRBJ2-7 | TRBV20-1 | TGCAGTGGGGGCAGGGTAGACGAGCAGTACTTC | CSGGRVDEQYF
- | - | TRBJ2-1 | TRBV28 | TGTGCCAGCAGTTTAGGTGGGCGCGATGAGCAGTTCTTC | CASSLGGRDEQFF
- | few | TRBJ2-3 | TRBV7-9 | TGTGCCAGCAGCTTAGGTGGGGGATTTACGCAGTATTTT | CASSLGGGFTQYF
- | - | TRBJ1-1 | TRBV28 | TGTGCCAGCAGTGCTACCCCCAGATTGAACACTGAAGCTTTCTTT | CASSATPRLNTEAFF
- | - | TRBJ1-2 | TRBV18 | TGTGCCAGCTCACCACCGTCGGGCGCTTGGGACTATGGCTACACCTTC | CASSPPSGAWDYGYTF
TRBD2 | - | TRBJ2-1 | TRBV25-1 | TGTGCCAGCAGTGAAATCGCGACTAGCGGCGTTGGGCAGTTCTTC | CASSEIATSGVGQFF
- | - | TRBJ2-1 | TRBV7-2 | TGTGCCAGCAGGGGGAGAGCTCTCAGGGATGAGCAGTTCTTC | CASRGRALRDEQFF
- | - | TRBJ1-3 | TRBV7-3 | TGTGCCAGCAGCCTGGGGGCCTCTGGAAACACCATATATTTT | CASSLGASGNTIYF
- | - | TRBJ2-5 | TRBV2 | TGTGCCAGCAGTGTTAACAGGGCCCAAGAGACCCAGTACTTC | CASSVNRAQETQYF
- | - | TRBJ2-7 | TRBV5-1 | TGCGCCAGCAGCCCCGCCGGGGGTTCCTACGAGCAGTACTTC | CASSPAGGSYEQYF
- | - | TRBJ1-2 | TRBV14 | TGTGCCAGCAGCCAAGTGCGGACTGACAGCCCGTATGGCTACACCTTC | CASSQVRTDSPYGYTF
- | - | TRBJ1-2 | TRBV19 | TGTGCCAGTAGTGCGGGGGCCTGGGGCTACACCTTC | CASSAGAWGYTF
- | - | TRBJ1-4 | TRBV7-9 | TGTGCCAGCTCAGGGGTGACTAATGAAAAACTGTTTTTT | CASSGVTNEKLFF
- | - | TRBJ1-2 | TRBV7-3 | TGTGCCAGCAGCTTAGACGGTTCGCCTGGCTACACCTTC | CASSLDGSPGYTF
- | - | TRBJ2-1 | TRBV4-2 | TGTGCCAGCAGCCACCAAGGGTCCTACAATGAGCAGTTCTTC | CASSHQGSYNEQFF
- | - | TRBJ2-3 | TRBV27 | TGTGCCAGCACCCCCTCGGAGGCTAGGGAGACAGATACGCAGTATTTT | CASTPSEARETDTQYF
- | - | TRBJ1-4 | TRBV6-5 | TGTGCCAGCAGTTACTCGTGGGGGGAGACGGAAAAACTGTTTTTT | CASSYSWGETEKLFF
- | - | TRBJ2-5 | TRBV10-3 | TGTGCCATCTCAACCCATCAGGGTGTAGAGACCCAGTACTTC | CAISTHQGVETQYF
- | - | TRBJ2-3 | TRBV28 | TGTGCCACCGTCCTAGCAGGCACAGATACGCAGTATTTT | CATVLAGTDTQYF
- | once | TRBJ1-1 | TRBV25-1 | TGTGCCAGCAGTGACCACAGCACCCTTAACACTGAAGCTTTCTTT | CASSDHSTLNTEAFF
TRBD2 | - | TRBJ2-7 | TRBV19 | TGTGCCACAAGACTAGCGGGACTTTCCTACGAGCAGTACTTC | CATRLAGLSYEQYF
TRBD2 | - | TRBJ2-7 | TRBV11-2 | TGTGCCAGCCATAGGACTAGCGGGCCTTACGAGCAGTACTTC | CASHRTSGPYEQYF
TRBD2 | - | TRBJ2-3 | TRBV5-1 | TGCGCCAGCAGCTTAGCGGGGGGCACAGATACGCAGTATTTT | CASSLAGGTDTQYF
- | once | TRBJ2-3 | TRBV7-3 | TGTGCCAGCAGCACACAGGGCCCAGATACGCAGTATTTT | CASSTQGPDTQYF
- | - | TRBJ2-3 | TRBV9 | TGTGCCAGCAGCCCAGGAGGGACCCGCGGCACAGATACGCAGTATTTT | CASSPGGTRGTDTQYF